The 3 T cell receptor beta chains below were found in one sample sequenced in a study of Ad26.COV2.S vaccination and SARS-CoV-2 variants (dated by TCRdb to about 2021). The library was generated by the immunoSEQ multiplex PCR assay. TCRdb carries this immuneACCESS record with in-frame sequences only. Its versions omit some clonotypes, under half of them owing to an unresolved V gene in the studies checked, with the rest unexplained. Present in this sample are some 330,000 clones, under 90% of which were seen just once. Of the sample, about 5% is held by the ten largest clones. The treatment or condition label on this specimen signifies: some 19 received Ad26.COV2.S at low or high dose, single or two shots; 5 received placebo; per-sample allocation not given. For vaccine and placebo recipients, the sequenced repertoires came from samples collected on day 63 after the first injection. The sequences come from peripheral blood, collected in a trial of Ad26.COV2.S vaccine versus placebo. The receptors shown here come from a person between 18 and 60 years old who received the Ad26.COV2.S COVID-19 vaccine or a placebo.

The rearrangement joins TRBV11-3 to TRBJ1-1; tentatively, D is TRBD1 (5 bases). Germline V CDR1 and CDR2: SGHNT, YENEEA. CDR3 length: 15 residues. Between the trimmed V and J ends, which lost 5 bases and 0 bases, there was a span of 13 bases. The CDR3 sequence: CASSPTATMNTEAFF. CDR3 nucleotides: TGTGCCAGCAGCCCGACAGCCACCATGAACACTGAAGCTTTCTTT.

V gene TRBV6-1 combines with J gene TRBJ2-3, with D unclear. Germline CDR1 reads MNHNS; CDR2 reads SASEGT. The V end was cut by 1 base, the J end by 2 bases, with 13 bases between. The CDR3 length is 16 residues. The CDR3 reads CASSEVEPHNTDTQYF. The CDR3 DNA reads TGTGCCAGCAGTGAAGTGGAACCCCACAACACAGATACGCAGTATTTT.

In its sample, this clone was seen once. This chain links TRBV19 with TRBJ1-1; 8 nucleotides align to TRBD1. J lost 4 bases, V lost 8 bases, and 9 bases had no gene match. Germline CDR1 LNHDA, CDR2 SQIVND (reference sequence). The CDR3 is made up of 14 amino acids. The CDR3 protein is CASWTGLVGTEAFF. The CDR3 DNA reads as TGTGCCAGTTGGACAGGGCTTGTGGGCACTGAAGCTTTCTTT.